This T cell receptor (beta chain) was found in a study of cytomegalovirus exposure and HLA in healthy donors. In germline, CDR1 is SGHNT, CDR2 YYREEE (reference sequence). J lost 8 bases, V lost 1 base, and 11 bases had no gene match. The CDR3 runs to 15 residues. The sample holds a few counts of this clone. The PCR made use of 60 Vbeta and 13 Jbeta primers. This table comes from immunoSEQ multiplex PCR, and its TCRdb copy is limited to in-frame clones, with some not included. The sample includes under 200,000 clones, 73% of them seen just once. V usage is TRBV5-4 and J usage is TRBJ1-2; TRBD1 agrees at 7 bases. The source of this sequence is a woman in her late teens or twenties in good health and CMV-seropositive. Input material: PBMCs. In DNA, the CDR3 is TGTGCCAGCAGCTTGAAGGGGGCCCTAACCTCCGGCTACACCTTC. As protein: CASSLKGALTSGYTF.